This T cell receptor beta chain was identified during a study of T cell responses to AZD1222 COVID-19 vaccine. Background on the study: Recipients boosted at about 4 weeks or about 12 weeks are pooled.

Note on this clone: Its antigen remains unidentified.

The V gene's germline CDR1 is SGHAT and CDR2 FQNNGV. V gave up 5 bases and J gave up 2 bases; unmatched junction bases: 5. The CDR3 is made up of 15 amino acids. Whole-study results and caveats: Seropositivity was recorded at baseline in only a handful of AZD1222 recipients. Spike-specific TCRs gained breadth and depth after people received two AZD1222 doses.

This table comes from immunoSEQ multiplex PCR, and its TCRdb copy is limited to in-frame clones, with some not included. The sample carries 150,000 to 200,000 clones, just over 90% recorded once. The receptor's source is an adult in good health. Sequenced material: peripheral blood, taken on day 0 of AZD1222 vaccination. This chain links TRBV11-2 with TRBJ1-3; 8 bases align to TRBD1. CDR3 coding DNA: TGTGCCAGCAGCCCAAGGACAGGGACTGGAAACACCATATATTTT. Amino acids: CASSPRTGTGNTIYF.